The 9 T cell receptor beta chains listed next were all sequenced from one sample in a study of radiation and T cells in renal cell carcinoma. Time point in this sample: blood 4 weeks post-SBRT, at nephrectomy. Described treatment: 15 Gy SBRT to primary tumor, nephrectomy 4 weeks later. Using immunoSEQ multiplex PCR, the repertoire was profiled, and TCRdb retains in-frame clones only, with some absent. Of 120,000 to 150,000 clones listed, 70% to 90% are singletons. This sample comprised blood, obtained from a patient whose treatment included radiotherapy and nephrectomy. These receptors were taken from a woman in her forties or fifties with renal cell carcinoma.

The chain carries TRBV5-1 and TRBJ2-3; TRBD2 aligns across 10 bases. This CDR3 comprises 16 residues. CDR1 and CDR2 (germline): SGHRS, YFSETQ. The ends lost 0 bases at V and 6 bases at J; junction bases unmatched: 7. The CDR3 region has the DNA TGCGCCAGCAGCTTGGAACTAGCGGGGCCAGGGGATACGCAGTATTTT. It encodes CASSLELAGPGDTQYF.

The chain carries TRBV6-5 and TRBJ2-5; TRBD1 aligns across 8 bases. Looked up from germline, CDR1 is MNHEY and CDR2 is SVGAGI. Trimming at V came to 5 bases and at J to 4 bases, leaving 3 bases not matched to a gene. This CDR3 is built from 13 residues. The CDR3 here is CASSRDRGETQYF. The CDR3 DNA is TGTGCCAGCAGTCGAGACAGGGGAGAGACCCAGTACTTC.

The V gene is TRBV9, the J gene TRBJ2-2; a possible D gene is TRBD1 (6 bases). Looked up from germline, CDR1 is SGDLS and CDR2 is YYNGEE. Trimming cost V 4 bases and J 6 bases, with 13 bases left between them. The CDR3 loop spans 14 amino acids. CDR3 residues: CASSPGAWAGELFF. The CDR3 DNA reads as TGTGCCAGCAGCCCAGGGGCGTGGGCCGGGGAGCTGTTTTTT.

This clone has a handful of counts. This chain links TRBV10-1 with TRBJ2-1; D is uncertain. The ends were cut back, 8 bases at V and 6 bases at J, with 11 bases in the middle. Per germline, CDR1 WNHNN and CDR2 SYGVQD (reference sequence). The CDR3 is 12 residues long. CDR3 sequence reads: CASFVPLNEQFF. The CDR3 DNA follows: TGCGCCAGCTTCGTACCTCTCAATGAGCAGTTCTTC.

This clone occurred once. The chain couples TRBV10-1 to TRBJ2-2, with 10 bases that match TRBD1. The CDR3 consists of 19 residues. Germline values: CDR1 WNHNN, CDR2 SYGVQD (reference sequence). V shed 2 bases and J 3 bases; nucleotides not matched to a gene: 12. The CDR3 region is CASSENGLTGGLYTGELFF. CDR3 nucleotide sequence: TGCGCCAGCAGTGAGAATGGGCTGACAGGGGGCCTCTACACCGGGGAGCTGTTTTTT.

Comment on this clone: The junction shows a germline mismatch at one end, possibly a read error. The V gene is TRBV5-3, the J gene TRBJ1-6, with 8 bases matching TRBD1. TRBV5-3 has ORF status, its function being uncertain. The CDR3 is made up of 14 amino acids. The CDR3 DNA sequence: TGTGCCAGAAGCCTCAGCCAGGACAGGGCTTGCGTCGACTTT. It codes for CARSLSQDRACVDF.

This chain connects TRBV4-1 to TRBJ1-2; D remains unclear. CDR3 size: 15 residues. V was shortened by 0 bases and J by 4 bases, with 12 bases between the two germline ends. Germline-derived CDR1 and CDR2 are MGHRA and YSYEKL. DNA of the CDR3: TGCGCCAGCAGCCAAGATTCGGTAGGGCCCTATGGCTACACCTTC. Its translation is CASSQDSVGPYGYTF.

The CDR3 protein is CASAKGLAGADTQYF. The CDR3 DNA follows: TGTGCCAGCGCCAAGGGACTAGCGGGTGCAGATACGCAGTATTTT. The gene calls are TRBV7-3 and TRBJ2-3; 12 bases match TRBD2. CDR1 and CDR2 (germline): SGHTA, FQGTGA. The length of the CDR3 is 15 residues. J was trimmed by 4 bases and V by 8 bases; bases with no gene match: 7.

This rearrangement joins TRBV5-1 to TRBJ2-7, with 12 nucleotides matching TRBD1. V shed 5 bases, J shed 7 bases, and the junction held 10 bases outside the gene matches. The CDR3 has 15 residues. Germline V CDR1 and CDR2: SGHRS, YFSETQ. CDR3 sequence (DNA): TGCGCCAGCAGTTCCGAGGGACAGGGGGCGAAGGAGCAGTACTTC. Its protein is CASSSEGQGAKEQYF.